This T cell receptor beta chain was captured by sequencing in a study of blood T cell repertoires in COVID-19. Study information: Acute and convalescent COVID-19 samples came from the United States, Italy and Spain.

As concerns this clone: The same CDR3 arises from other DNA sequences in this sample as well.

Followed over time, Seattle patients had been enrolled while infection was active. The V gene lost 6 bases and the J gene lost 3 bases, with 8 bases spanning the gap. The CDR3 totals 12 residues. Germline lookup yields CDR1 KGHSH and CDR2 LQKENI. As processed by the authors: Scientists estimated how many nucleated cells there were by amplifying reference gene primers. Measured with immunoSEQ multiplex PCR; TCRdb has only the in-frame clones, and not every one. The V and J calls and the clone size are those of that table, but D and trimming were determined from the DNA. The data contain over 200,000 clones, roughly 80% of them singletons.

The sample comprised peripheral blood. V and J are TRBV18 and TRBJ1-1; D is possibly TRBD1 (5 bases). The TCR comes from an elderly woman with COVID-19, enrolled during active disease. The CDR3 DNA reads TGTGCCAGCTCCCCCAGGGACACTGAAGCTTTCTTT. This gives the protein CASSPRDTEAFF.